One sample yielded the 29 T cell receptor beta chains listed below, sequenced in a study of T cells in tuberculosis. Stated time point: new active TB diagnosis, blood taken before or within 7 days of starting treatment. The method was immunoSEQ multiplex PCR; TCRdb's version includes in-frame clones alone and lacks a portion of them. Of about 30,000 clones in the sample, just over 90% were seen once. The material was PBMCs, obtained at tuberculosis diagnosis. The origin of the receptors is an adult with tuberculosis.

The table lists this clone with a few counts. This sequence joins TRBV30 and TRBJ1-1; D remains unclear. There are 14 residues in the CDR3. Per the germline V gene, CDR1 is GTSNPN and CDR2 is SVGIG (reference sequence). The ends were cut back, 1 base at V and 0 bases at J, with 9 bases in the middle. CDR3 sequence: CAWSGSRMNTEAFF. The CDR3 nucleotides are TGTGCCTGGAGTGGGAGTAGAATGAACACTGAAGCTTTCTTT.

Here the CDR3 DNA reads TGTGCCAGCAGCTTCCCGGGACAGGCCTACAATGAGCAGTTCTTC. Translating gives CASSFPGQAYNEQFF. The chain recombines TRBV13 with TRBJ2-1, with 8 bases that match TRBD1. The germline gives CDR1 PRHDT, CDR2 FYEKMQ (reference sequence). V was clipped by 3 bases and J by 2 bases; unmatched bases: 3. There are 15 residues in the CDR3. Combining the CDR3 with reference TRBV13 and TRBJ2-1 gives the whole variable domain AAGVIQSPRHLIKEKRETATLKCYPIPRHDTVYWYQQGPGQDPQFLISFYEKMQSDKGSIPDRFSAQQFSDYHSELNMSSLELGDSALYFCASSFPGQAYNEQFFGPGTRLTVL.

J is TRBJ1-1 and V is TRBV30, with 12 bases lining up with TRBD1. This CDR3 region has 16 residues. Germline V lookup: CDR1 GTSNPN, CDR2 SVGIG (reference sequence). The J segment lost 4 bases and the V segment lost 3 bases, leaving 9 bases of the junction unmatched. The CDR3 protein is CAWSEGQGALVTEAFF. In DNA, the CDR3 is TGTGCCTGGAGCGAGGGACAGGGGGCGTTGGTCACTGAAGCTTTCTTT.

The V call is TRBV18, the J call TRBJ2-2, with TRBD1 matching 8 bases. V trimming: 6 bases; J trimming: 4 bases; junction bases outside the gene matches: 7. The CDR3 totals 15 residues. CDR1 is KGHSH and CDR2 is LQKENI in the germline V gene. The CDR3 coding sequence is TGTGCCAGCTCCCCAGTGACAGGGGCCACCGGGGAGCTGTTTTTT. It codes for CASSPVTGATGELFF.

The chain joins TRBV19 to TRBJ1-1, with D unresolved. Germline V CDR1 and CDR2: LNHDA, SQIVND (reference sequence). The CDR3 has 15 amino acids. The V and J ends lost 4 bases and 1 base respectively, with 13 bases between them. CDR3 protein: CASSTPLEGNTEAFF. In DNA form, the CDR3 reads TGTGCCAGTAGTACCCCTCTAGAAGGGAACACTGAAGCTTTCTTT.

The CDR3 DNA reads TGTGCCAGCAGTCTATCCAGCGGTGAGCAGTTCTTC. Translating it yields CASSLSSGEQFF. The chain combines TRBV9 with TRBJ2-1, with TRBD2 as a possible D gene (5 bases). V lost 5 bases, J lost 9 bases, and 12 bases lay in between. The CDR3 has 12 residues. The germline gives CDR1 SGDLS, CDR2 YYNGEE.

The chain uses TRBV11-2 and TRBJ2-7; 10 bases match TRBD2. Per germline, CDR1 SGHAT and CDR2 FQNNGV. The CDR3 is 16 amino acids. V lost 4 bases, J lost 6 bases, and 12 bases stayed unmatched. The CDR3 DNA reads as TGTGCCAGCAGCTCGGCCAGCGGGAGGGCCGGAGTCGAGCAGTACTTC. Protein sequence: CASSSASGRAGVEQYF.

This clone has just a few counts. The chain employs TRBV6-5 and TRBJ2-5; TRBD2 agrees at 7 bases. The CDR3 is 15 residues long. V gave up 5 bases and J gave up 5 bases; unmatched junction bases: 11. CDR1 is MNHEY and CDR2 is SVGAGI in the germline V gene. CDR3 nucleotide sequence: TGTGCCAGCAGTCTTGGCCACGCGGGAGACGAGACCCAGTACTTC. It is translated as CASSLGHAGDETQYF.

This rearrangement joins TRBV4-1 to TRBJ2-7; 7 bases are a match to TRBD1. Germline V gene data show CDR1 as MGHRA and CDR2 as YSYEKL. This CDR3 spans 18 amino acids. V shed 0 bases and J 0 bases; nucleotides not matched to a gene: 11. CDR3 residues: CASSQDDPGTEFSYEQYF. The DNA of the CDR3 is TGCGCCAGCAGCCAAGACGATCCGGGGACAGAATTCTCCTACGAGCAGTACTTC.

This clone was picked up one time. This chain joins TRBV7-9 and TRBJ2-1; 8 nucleotides match TRBD1. V lost 1 base, J lost 2 bases, and 7 bases stayed unmatched. Germline CDR1 is SEHNR and CDR2 is FQNEAQ (reference sequence). This CDR3 spans 17 amino acids. In DNA form, the CDR3 reads TGTGCCAGCAGCTTAGGGGACAGGTCAAATGCCTACAATGAGCAGTTCTTC. It translates to CASSLGDRSNAYNEQFF.

The rearrangement links TRBV14 to TRBJ2-7; 7 nucleotides agree with TRBD2. The V segment lost 1 base and the J segment 13 bases; nucleotides outside the gene matches: 4. CDR3 length equals 11 residues. Looked up from germline, CDR1 is SGHDN and CDR2 is FVKESK. The DNA of the CDR3 is TGTGCCAGCAGCCAAGGAGGGAGGGCTTACTTC. It specifies CASSQGGRAYF. The full variable domain, in which reference TRBV14 and TRBJ2-7 provide the parts outside the CDR3, is EAGVTQFPSHSVIEKGQTVTLRCDPISGHDNLYWYRRVMGKEIKFLLHFVKESKQDESGMPNNRFLAERTGGTYSTLKVQPAELEDSGVYFCASSQGGRAYFGPGTRLTVT.

J is TRBJ2-5 and V is TRBV5-1; 7 bases match TRBD1. Trimming cost V 5 bases and J 5 bases; bases outside gene matches: 9. The CDR3 is 14 amino acids. Germline values: CDR1 SGHRS, CDR2 YFSETQ. As DNA, the CDR3 is TGCGCCAGCAGTCGGGACAGTAGGGGGGAGACCCAGTACTTC. This gives the protein CASSRDSRGETQYF. The whole variable domain, filled in from reference TRBV5-1 and TRBJ2-5, reads KAGVTQTPRYLIKTRGQQVTLSCSPISGHRSVSWYQQTPGQGLQFLFEYFSETQRNKGNFPGRFSGRQFSNSRSEMNVSTLELGDSALYLCASSRDSRGETQYFGPGTRLLVL.

This clone came up once. This chain uses TRBV18 with TRBJ1-5, with 8 bases that match TRBD1. This CDR3 is 18 amino acids long. V was clipped by 2 bases and J by 4 bases; unmatched bases: 13. Germline V lookup: CDR1 KGHSH, CDR2 LQKENI. The CDR3 nucleotides are TGTGCCAGCTCACCAACCGGACAGGGCGAGGCGCCAAATCAGCCCCAGCATTTT. Amino acids: CASSPTGQGEAPNQPQHF.

The chain carries TRBV27 and TRBJ1-5; TRBD1 matches 11 bases. Germline CDR1 reads MNHEY; CDR2 reads SMNVEV (reference sequence). J lost 9 bases, V lost 2 bases, and 6 bases had no gene match. The CDR3 totals 15 residues. The CDR3 is CASSLAGTGGGPQHF. The CDR3, as DNA: TGTGCCAGCAGTTTAGCCGGGACAGGGGGGGGGCCCCAGCATTTT.

CDR3 protein: CASSRTPGDTQYF. The CDR3 nucleotides are TGTGCCAGCAGCCGCACACCGGGGGATACGCAGTATTTT. V usage is TRBV7-6 and J usage is TRBJ2-3, with D perhaps TRBD2 (5 bases). Trimming cost V 5 bases and J 6 bases, with 12 bases left between them. The V gene's germline CDR1 is SGHVS and CDR2 FNYEAQ. The CDR3 sequence is 13 residues long.

The rearrangement uses TRBV12-5 and TRBJ2-5; no reliable D call. The CDR3 spans 16 residues. V was trimmed by 0 bases and J by 2 bases, leaving 13 bases between them. The germline CDR1 and CDR2 sequences are LGHNT and FRNRAP. CDR3 nucleotide sequence: TGTGCTAGTGGTTTGGTACGAACAGCCATACAAGAGACCCAGTACTTC. Translating gives CASGLVRTAIQETQYF.

The gene calls are TRBV9 and TRBJ1-6; no firm D call. Between the trimmed V and J ends, which lost 0 bases and 0 bases, there was a span of 16 bases. Germline assignment: CDR1 SGDLS and CDR2 YYNGEE. This CDR3 region has 19 residues. The DNA of the CDR3 is TGTGCCAGCAGCGTAGGGAGATGGCCTGGAAGCTCCTATAATTCACCCCTCCACTTT. This translates into CASSVGRWPGSSYNSPLHF.

The CDR3 here is CASSLEGAQYF. Written as DNA, the CDR3 is TGTGCCAGCAGCTTAGAAGGGGCCCAGTACTTC. The J gene is TRBJ2-5, the V gene TRBV7-8; possibly TRBD1 for D (5 bases). The CDR3 runs to 11 residues. Trimming left V 1 base short and J 9 bases short, with 6 bases between. Germline values: CDR1 SGHVS, CDR2 FQNEAQ.

V gene TRBV2 combines with J gene TRBJ1-1; TRBD1 matches at 10 bases. With V trimmed by 5 bases and J by 6 bases, 9 bases remained unmatched. Germline V gives CDR1 SNHLY, CDR2 FYNNEI. There are 15 residues in the CDR3. The CDR3 DNA sequence: TGTGCCAGCAGTTCTCCCGGGACAGGGGACGCTGAAGCTTTCTTT. Translated: CASSSPGTGDAEAFF.

The J gene is TRBJ1-1, the V gene TRBV7-2, with a possible D match to TRBD1 (6 bases). The germline V gene has CDR1 SGHTA and CDR2 FQGNSA. V was trimmed by 7 bases and J by 3 bases, leaving 9 bases between them. The length of the CDR3 is 12 residues. As DNA, the CDR3 is TGTGCCAGCAACAACAGGGACACTGAAGCTTTCTTT. Its translation is CASNNRDTEAFF.

The chain links TRBV5-3 to TRBJ1-1; 9 bases are a match to TRBD1. TRBV5-3 qualifies as an ORF whose function is uncertain. The V segment lost 10 bases and the J segment 3 bases; nucleotides outside the gene matches: 4. The CDR3 extends over 12 amino acids. The CDR3 DNA reads as TGTGCCGGACAGGGGAGGGACACTGAAGCTTTCTTT. It yields the protein CAGQGRDTEAFF.

By its share, this clone is medium-sized. The genes are TRBV6-5 and TRBJ2-7, with 11 bases matching TRBD2. V lost 4 bases and J lost 3; bases outside the gene matches: 5. The CDR3 extends over 15 amino acids. In germline, CDR1 is MNHEY, CDR2 SVGAGI. CDR3 coding DNA: TGTGCCAGCAGTTTAACTAGCGGGAGTTTCTACGAGCAGTACTTC. Amino acids: CASSLTSGSFYEQYF.

This clone has a single count. The chain joins TRBV19 to TRBJ1-5; tentatively, D is TRBD1 (5 bases). The CDR3 totals 15 residues. V lost 1 base, J lost 7 bases, and 14 bases lay in between. Germline V CDR1 and CDR2: LNHDA, SQIVND (reference sequence). The CDR3 is CASSIVLQGGQPQHF. In DNA, the CDR3 is TGTGCCAGTAGTATAGTACTCCAGGGAGGGCAGCCCCAGCATTTT. The whole variable domain, filled in from reference TRBV19 and TRBJ1-5, reads DGGITQSPKYLFRKEGQNVTLSCEQNLNHDAMYWYRQDPGQGLRLIYYSQIVNDFQKGDIAEGYSVSREKKESFPLTVTSAQKNPTAFYLCASSIVLQGGQPQHFGDGTRLSIL.

The chain combines TRBV5-4 with TRBJ2-5; tentatively, D is TRBD1 (5 bases). The J call is uncertain, as TRBJ2-7 better fits the DNA end. This CDR3 contains 15 residues. Per the germline V gene, CDR1 is SGHNT and CDR2 is YYREEE (reference sequence). CDR3 protein: CASSLDTGGTYEQYF. The CDR3 DNA is TGTGCCAGCAGCTTGGATACAGGTGGCACCTACGAGCAGTACTTC.

This clone was observed once. The chain uses TRBV7-8 and TRBJ2-7, with D possibly matching TRBD1 (7 bases). Trimming cost V 5 bases and J 4 bases, with 18 bases left between them. Germline CDR1 is SGHVS and CDR2 is FQNEAQ. The CDR3 is 15 residues long. CDR3 sequence (DNA): TGTGCCAGCAGCGGACAGGAGGGTTTCGGTTACGAGCAGTACTTC. As protein: CASSGQEGFGYEQYF.

The genes are TRBV4-1 and TRBJ2-7, with a tentative D call TRBD2 (7 bases). This CDR3 region has 12 residues. The germline V gene has CDR1 MGHRA and CDR2 YSYEKL. V was shortened by 3 bases and J by 6 bases, with 9 bases between the two germline ends. CDR3 loop: CASSQGGLEQYF. DNA for the CDR3: TGCGCCAGCAGCCAGGGGGGGCTCGAGCAGTACTTC.

The chain links TRBV29-1 to TRBJ1-2, with 8 bases aligning to TRBD1. The CDR3 has 16 amino acids. The ends lost 4 bases at V and 7 bases at J; junction bases unmatched: 17. From germline, CDR1 is SQVTM and CDR2 ANQGSEA. CDR3 bases: TGCAGCGTTGCGGTCGGACAGGGATCCGCCTTAGGTGGCTACACCTTC. Translating gives CSVAVGQGSALGGYTF.

This chain joins TRBV18 and TRBJ1-2, with unresolved D. This CDR3 comprises 13 residues. Germline V gene data show CDR1 as KGHSH and CDR2 as LQKENI. Trimming removed 2 bases at V and 8 bases at J, with 12 bases between. CDR3 coding DNA: TGTGCCAGCTCACCAGGGCAGGTGGAAGGCTACACCTTC. This sequence encodes CASSPGQVEGYTF.

This chain uses TRBV1 with TRBJ2-4; the table's D call TRBD2 went unverified against the DNA. TRBV1 is an annotated pseudogene. The CDR3 is 13 amino acids. The CDR3 loop is CTSPGLAKNIQYF. CDR3 DNA: TGCACCAGCCCGGGACTAGCCAAAAACATTCAGTACTTC.